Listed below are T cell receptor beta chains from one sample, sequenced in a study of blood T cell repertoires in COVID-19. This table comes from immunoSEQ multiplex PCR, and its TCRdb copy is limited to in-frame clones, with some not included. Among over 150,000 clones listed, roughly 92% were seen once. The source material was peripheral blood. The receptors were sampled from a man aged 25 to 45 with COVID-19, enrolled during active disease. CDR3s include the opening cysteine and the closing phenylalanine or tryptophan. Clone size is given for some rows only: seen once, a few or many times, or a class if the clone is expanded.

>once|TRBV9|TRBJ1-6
CASSGGTGKDVSPLHF
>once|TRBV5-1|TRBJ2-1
CASKGGGGFDEQFF
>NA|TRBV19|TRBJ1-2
CASTETESNGYTF
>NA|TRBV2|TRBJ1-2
CASSDQANYGYTF
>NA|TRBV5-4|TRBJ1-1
CASEGGGNTEAFF
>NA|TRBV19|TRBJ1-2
CASSIDQAGLGYGYTF
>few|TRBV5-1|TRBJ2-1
CASSLVAGLWLNEQFF
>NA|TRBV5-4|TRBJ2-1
CASSLGGQGFYNEQFF
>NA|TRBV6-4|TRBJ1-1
CASSDSPGVGTEAFF
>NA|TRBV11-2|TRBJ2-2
CASSLDWGLAGITGELFF
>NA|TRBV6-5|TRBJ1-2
CASSYGGAPGYTF
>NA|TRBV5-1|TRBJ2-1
CASSWDSPPNEQFF
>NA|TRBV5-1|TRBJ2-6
CASSLEVQTGTGANVLTF
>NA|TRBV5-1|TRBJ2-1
CASSLGSGPRSYNEQFF
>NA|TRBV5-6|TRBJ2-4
CASSWGKANNIQYF
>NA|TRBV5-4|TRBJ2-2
CASSLPLAGTGELFF
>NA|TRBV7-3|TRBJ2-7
CASSLYGGPSYEQYF
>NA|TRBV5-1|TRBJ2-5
CASSLAGGETQYF
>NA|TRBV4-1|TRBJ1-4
CASSQEGLRNEKLFF
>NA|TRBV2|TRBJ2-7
CASSERQRGWYEQYF
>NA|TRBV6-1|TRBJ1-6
CASSEWAGSPLHF
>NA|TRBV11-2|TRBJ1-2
CASSHGQVSGYTF
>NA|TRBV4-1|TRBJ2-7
CASSPLLTGNREQYF
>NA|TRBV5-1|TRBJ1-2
CASSLGQGVGYTF
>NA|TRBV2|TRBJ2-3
CASKASGGVSTDTQYF
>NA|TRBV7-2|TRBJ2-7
CASSFRDRGSYEQYF
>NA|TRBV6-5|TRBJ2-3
CASSYLAGTDTQYF
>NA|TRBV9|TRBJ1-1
CASSPWTGTGTEAFF